Presented here are 2 T cell receptor beta chains from one specimen sequenced in a study of CD8 T cells in Susac syndrome. Roughly 0.45 to 1 ug RNA was reverse transcribed with random hexamers. Each CDR3 protein is one row after TCRdb ran MiXCR on the immunoSEQ multiplex PCR reads. This sample has about 150,000 distinct CDR3 sequences, with around 95% found just once. Sequences were obtained from CD8+ T cells from PBMCs. Receptor source: a human donor with multiple sclerosis.

This clonotype has more than one count but fewer than ten. J is TRBJ1-1 and V is TRBV14; D remains ambiguous. The V end lost 4 bases, the J end lost 4 bases, and 7 bases lay between the germline ends. The CDR3 contains 12 residues. From germline, CDR1 is SGHDN and CDR2 FVKESK. The CDR3 DNA follows: TGTGCCAGCAGCCCTTGGGGCACTGAAGCTTTCTTT. Residues: CASSPWGTEAFF.

The gene calls are TRBV4-1 and TRBJ2-5; 14 nucleotides agree with TRBD2. Germline V CDR1 and CDR2: MGHRA, YSYEKL. This CDR3 spans 16 amino acids. J was trimmed by 5 bases and V by 2 bases; bases with no gene match: 4. The CDR3 bases are TGCGCCAGCAGCCAAACGACTAGCGGGGGGGCGGAGACCCAGTACTTC. This encodes CASSQTTSGGAETQYF.